The T cell receptor beta chain described here comes from a study of post-analysis software for immune sequencing data. Study overall: Relapsing-remitting, secondary progressive and progressive-relapsing forms made up the multiple sclerosis disease courses. Study outcomes and limitations: Strong co-clustering by F measure was seen for same-batch samples. Elevated frequency relative to controls characterized several TRBV segments in patients, TRBV5-6, TRBV5-1 and TRBV20-1 among them.

Trimming took 4 bases from V and 2 from J, leaving 15 bases between them. The CDR3 loop spans 16 amino acids. The authors incorporated unique molecular identifiers into the TCR beta cDNA libraries. TCRdb re-called the PCR reads with MiXCR, one entry per CDR3 protein. The sample includes 650,000 to 850,000 distinct CDR3 sequences, approximately 44% of them seen just once. As to this clonotype: Its antigen is undetermined.

The sample comprised blood. The clonotype comes from a girl aged 10-17 years with multiple sclerosis. The chain carries TRBV12-3 or TRBV12-4 and TRBJ2-1; TRBD1 is a possible D gene (7 bases). The CDR3 DNA sequence: TGTGCCAGCAGTTCTCCCAGGGGGACTCCCTACAATGAGCAGTTCTTC. Its protein product is CASSSPRGTPYNEQFF.